This T cell receptor beta chain was obtained from a study of CD8 T cells in ankylosing spondylitis. Whole-study findings and limits: The study looked at matched synovial fluid samples from ankylosing spondylitis patients. Disease-linked clones were reported to be significantly enriched there.

With regard to this clonotype: Its cognate antigen is unknown.

TCRdb itself ran the 5' RACE reads through MiXCR, one entry per CDR3 protein. The sample has some 200,000 distinct CDR3 sequences, 9.5% to 15% seen once. This CDR3 is 13 amino acids long. V was clipped by 7 bases and J by 2 bases; unmatched bases: 3. Germline CDR1 reads LGHNA; CDR2 reads YNFKEQ. The source is a male donor with ankylosing spondylitis or in good health (not recorded which). This chain joins TRBV4-2 and TRBJ1-1; 8 positions agree with TRBD1. The sequencing sample was made of blood, either unsorted or a sorted T cell fraction (not recorded which). This chain's CDR3 is CASNRGANTEAFF. The CDR3 DNA follows: TGTGCCAGCAACAGGGGGGCAAACACTGAAGCTTTCTTT.